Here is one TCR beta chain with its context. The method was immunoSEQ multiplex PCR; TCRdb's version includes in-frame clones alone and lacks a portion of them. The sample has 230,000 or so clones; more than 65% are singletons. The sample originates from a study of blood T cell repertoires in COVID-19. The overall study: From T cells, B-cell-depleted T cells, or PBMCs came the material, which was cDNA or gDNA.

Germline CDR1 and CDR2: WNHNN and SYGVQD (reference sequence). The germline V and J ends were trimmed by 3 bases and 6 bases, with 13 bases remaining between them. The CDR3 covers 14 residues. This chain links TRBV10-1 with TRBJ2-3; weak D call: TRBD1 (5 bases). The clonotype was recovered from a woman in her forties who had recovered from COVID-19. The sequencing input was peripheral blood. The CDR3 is CASSDPLTADTQYF. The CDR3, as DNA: TGCGCCAGCAGTGATCCCCTGACAGCGGATACGCAGTATTTT.